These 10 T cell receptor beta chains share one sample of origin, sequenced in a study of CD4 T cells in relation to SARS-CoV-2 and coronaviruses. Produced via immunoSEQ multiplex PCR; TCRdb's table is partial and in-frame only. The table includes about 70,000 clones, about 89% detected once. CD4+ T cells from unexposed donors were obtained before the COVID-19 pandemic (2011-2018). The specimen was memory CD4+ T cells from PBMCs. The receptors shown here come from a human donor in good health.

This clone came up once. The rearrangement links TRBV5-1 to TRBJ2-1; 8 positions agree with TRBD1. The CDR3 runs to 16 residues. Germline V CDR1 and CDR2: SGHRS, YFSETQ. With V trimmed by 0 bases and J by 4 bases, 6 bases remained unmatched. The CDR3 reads CASSLAGQGLYNEQFF. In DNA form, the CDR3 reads TGCGCCAGCAGCTTGGCCGGACAGGGCCTTTACAATGAGCAGTTCTTC.

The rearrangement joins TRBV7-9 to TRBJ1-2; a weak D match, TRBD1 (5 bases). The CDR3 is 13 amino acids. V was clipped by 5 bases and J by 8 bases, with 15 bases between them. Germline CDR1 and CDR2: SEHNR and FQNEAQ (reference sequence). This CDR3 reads CASSEIQGTGYTF. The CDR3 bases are TGTGCCAGCAGCGAAATCCAGGGAACCGGCTACACCTTC.

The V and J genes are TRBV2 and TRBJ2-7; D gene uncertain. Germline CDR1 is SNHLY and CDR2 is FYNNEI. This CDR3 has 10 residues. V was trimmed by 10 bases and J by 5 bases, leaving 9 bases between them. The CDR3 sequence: CATQPDEQYF. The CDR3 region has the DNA TGTGCCACCCAACCCGACGAGCAGTACTTC.

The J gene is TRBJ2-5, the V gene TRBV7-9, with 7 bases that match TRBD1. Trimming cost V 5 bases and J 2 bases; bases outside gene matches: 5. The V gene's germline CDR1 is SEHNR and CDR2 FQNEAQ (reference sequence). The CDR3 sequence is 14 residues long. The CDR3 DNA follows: TGTGCCAGCAGCCCCGGGACAGTACAAGAGACCCAGTACTTC. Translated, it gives CASSPGTVQETQYF.

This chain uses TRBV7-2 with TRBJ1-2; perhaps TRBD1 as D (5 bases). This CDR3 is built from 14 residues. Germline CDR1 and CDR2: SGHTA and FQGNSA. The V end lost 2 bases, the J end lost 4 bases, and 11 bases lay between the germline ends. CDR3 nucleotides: TGTGCCAGCAGCTTAAACGGGGGGGGCTATGGCTACACCTTC. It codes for CASSLNGGGYGYTF.

CDR3 protein: CASSQAAGGAYEQYF. The CDR3 DNA follows: TGCGCCAGCAGCCAAGCGGCGGGGGGGGCCTACGAGCAGTACTTC. V and J are TRBV4-1 and TRBJ2-7, with TRBD2 matching over 9 bases. V lost 1 base to trimming and J lost 2 bases; unmatched junction nucleotides: 3. Germline V gives CDR1 MGHRA, CDR2 YSYEKL. CDR3 length equals 15 residues.

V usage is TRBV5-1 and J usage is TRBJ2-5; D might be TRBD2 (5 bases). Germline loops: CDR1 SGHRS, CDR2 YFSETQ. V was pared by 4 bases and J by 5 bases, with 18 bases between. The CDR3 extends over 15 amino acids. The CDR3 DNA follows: TGCGCCAGCAGCCCGGACGAGGGAGTACGGGAGACCCAGTACTTC. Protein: CASSPDEGVRETQYF.

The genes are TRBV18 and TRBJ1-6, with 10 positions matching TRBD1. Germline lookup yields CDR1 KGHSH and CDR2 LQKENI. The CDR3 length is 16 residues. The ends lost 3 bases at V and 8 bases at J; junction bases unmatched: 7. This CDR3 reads CASSPSTDRGDSPLHF. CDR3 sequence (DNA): TGTGCCAGCTCACCCTCCACGGACAGGGGGGATTCACCCCTCCACTTT.

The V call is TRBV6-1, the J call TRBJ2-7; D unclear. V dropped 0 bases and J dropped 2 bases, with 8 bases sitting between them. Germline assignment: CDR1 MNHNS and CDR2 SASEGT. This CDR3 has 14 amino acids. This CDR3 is CASSEADWAYEQYF. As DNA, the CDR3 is TGTGCCAGCAGTGAAGCTGACTGGGCCTACGAGCAGTACTTC.

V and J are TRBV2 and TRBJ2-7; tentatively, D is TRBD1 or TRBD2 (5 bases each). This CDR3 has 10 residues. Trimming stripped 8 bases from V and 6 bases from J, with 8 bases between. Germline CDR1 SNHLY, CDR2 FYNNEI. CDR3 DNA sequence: TGTGCCAGCTGGGACCTCGAGCAGTACTTC. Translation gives CASWDLEQYF.